This T cell receptor beta chain was profiled in a study of CD8+ T cells in alopecia areata. Study results and caveats: When scalp samples are sequenced, resident alphabeta T cells of normal skin are also captured. Lesional scalp, notably in alopecia totalis/universalis, had clonality above that of normal scalp. Possibly as an HLA-related effect, TCR sharing across patients appeared less clear than in mice.

Sorting from PBMCs produced CD4+ and CD8+ T cells. This clone showed up just a few times. Its antigen is not known. RNA, once extracted, was reverse transcribed into cDNA for use as the sequencing template. Only in-frame clones appear in the TCRdb table, and some are missing; sequencing was by immunoSEQ multiplex PCR. The data contain 150,000 or so clones, 55% of them singletons. V lost 7 bases and J lost 15; bases outside the gene matches: 8. Germline V gene lookup returns CDR1 MDHEN and CDR2 SYDVKM. This CDR3 has 11 amino acids. The TCR comes from a human donor in good health. Sequences were obtained from CD4+ T cells sorted from blood. The chain links TRBV28 to TRBJ1-5; 8 bases map to TRBD1. CDR3 sequence reads: CASTQGASLHF. In DNA form, the CDR3 reads TGTGCCAGCACCCAGGGGGCCTCGCTGCATTTT.